What follows describes a single T cell receptor (beta chain). Its antigen is currently unknown. The repertoire was sequenced with immunoSEQ multiplex PCR; TCRdb's copy has only in-frame clones and lacks some. The table records about 4,900 clones, just over 65% of them present only once. The data were obtained in a study of CD8 T cell repertoires and HIV-1 epitope variants. Study at large: Twenty-five autologous and known Gag and Nef epitope variant peptides each stimulated T cells separately.

Sequencing input: cultured CD8+ T cells derived from PBMCs. The clonotype was recovered from a male donor with HIV.

This CDR3 reads CASSFGQGSYNEQFF. DNA of the CDR3: TGTGCCAGCAGTTTTGGACAGGGTTCCTACAATGAGCAGTTCTTC. This chain connects TRBV13 to TRBJ2-1, with TRBD1 matching over 8 bases. With 6 bases clipped from V and 1 base from J, the junction kept 5 bases outside the gene matches. This CDR3 is built from 15 residues. Germline loops: CDR1 PRHDT, CDR2 FYEKMQ (reference sequence).